The source of this T cell receptor beta chain is a study of T cell changes during pregnancy in multiple sclerosis (dated by TCRdb to between 2019 and 2020). For the study in its entirety: The study looked at changes in the T cell repertoire across pregnancy in women with multiple sclerosis.

Libraries came from the immunoSEQ multiplex PCR assay. The table comes from immuneACCESS by way of TCRdb, which keeps in-frame sequences with V and J called. Part of the clones is missing from these tables; in studies checked, under half for an unresolved V gene and the rest for unknown reasons. Here the sample has about 26,000 clones; 89% occur a single time. The top ten clonotypes cover 16% of the sample. About this clone itself: It has no known antigen specificity. It has no much larger one-base neighbor in the sample; base qualities were not kept.

A distance of 14 bases separates the germline ends of V and J, which lose 5 bases and 0 bases respectively. Spanning cysteine to phenylalanine, the CDR3 consists of 16 amino acids. The DNA shown is the 48-base CDR3, in frame from base 1. From a lookup of the germline V gene (reference sequence), CDR1 and CDR2 are MNHEY and SMNVEV. The sample here was CD8+ T cells from peripheral blood mononuclear cells, taken in the second trimester of pregnancy. This receptor was identified in a female donor with multiple sclerosis, enrolled in a pregnancy study. The chain employs TRBV27 and TRBJ2-1; D gene: possibly TRBD2, on 6 matching bases. The CDR3 reads as follows: CASSPQVGSSYNEQFF. The DNA is TGTGCCAGCAGTCCACAGGTCGGGAGCTCCTACAATGAGCAGTTCTTC.